A single TCR beta chain is shown here with its context. Amplification targeted TCR beta CDR3 regions from RNA transcripts. Carried out on the TCR CDR3, a first-round RT-PCR used the HTBI primer set. TCRdb reprocessed the multiplex PCR reads via MiXCR and lists one record per CDR3 protein. There are about 640,000 distinct CDR3 sequences in the sample; around 21% occur only once, and over 30% lies in the top ten. Germline CDR1 reads MNHNS; CDR2 reads SASEGT. The CDR3 is 17 residues long. Germline trimming cut 0 bases from V and 6 bases from J; bases unmatched to any gene: 10. This specimen comes from a study of T cells in Graves' hyperthyroidism and ophthalmopathy.

This chain connects TRBV6-1 to TRBJ2-7, with TRBD2 matching 11 bases. Sequences were obtained from blood. This clonotype was obtained from a man aged 30 to 39 with Graves' ophthalmopathy. The CDR3 coding sequence is TGTGCCAGCAGTGAAGCTGTAGCGGGAGGGCCGTTCGGCGAGCAGTACTTC. Translation: CASSEAVAGGPFGEQYF.